Listed below are T cell receptor beta chains from one sample, sequenced in a study of T cells in Graves' hyperthyroidism and ophthalmopathy. MiXCR was run by TCRdb on the multiplex PCR reads, yielding one entry per CDR3 protein. The sample has roughly 740,000 distinct CDR3 sequences; about 17% are singletons. Input material: blood. The receptors here all came from a man aged 18 to 30 with Graves' hyperthyroidism. Each CDR3 is given with its conserved first and last residue. A D gene is named only where the DNA matches it firmly. Not every row has a clone size; where given, it reads once, few, many or a size class.

many | 16 | TRBJ2-7 | TRBV28 | . | CASVTPSARSSYEQYF | TGTGCCAGTGTTACCCCTAGCGCTCGGAGCTCCTACGAGCAGTACTTC
many | 15 | TRBJ2-1 | TRBV6-1 | . | CASSLQGNTYNEQFF | TGTGCCAGCAGTTTACAGGGTAATACTTACAATGAGCAGTTCTTC
. | 14 | TRBJ1-2 | TRBV5-5 | . | CASSWGRVGYGYTF | TGTGCCAGCAGCTGGGGCAGGGTCGGCTATGGCTACACCTTC
. | 15 | TRBJ1-2 | TRBV3-1 | TRBD1 | CASSQATGGAYGYTF | TGTGCCAGCAGCCAGGCTACAGGGGGCGCCTATGGCTACACCTTC
few | 16 | TRBJ2-3 | TRBV5-4 | TRBD2 | CASRPGTSLSTDTQYF | TGTGCCAGCAGACCCGGGACTAGCCTGAGCACAGATACGCAGTATTTT
few | 15 | TRBJ1-2 | TRBV28 | . | CASRAPSGRIYGYTF | TGTGCCAGCAGGGCTCCGTCGGGACGGATCTATGGCTACACCTTC
few | 17 | TRBJ1-1 | TRBV19 | . | CASSIFLWGLQNTEAFF | TGTGCCAGTAGTATATTTCTCTGGGGACTCCAGAACACTGAAGCTTTCTTT
. | 16 | TRBJ1-5 | TRBV19 | TRBD1 | CASSIRRDRGNQPQHF | TGTGCCAGTAGTATCCGGAGGGACAGGGGCAATCAGCCCCAGCATTTT
few | 14 | TRBJ2-1 | TRBV15 | TRBD2 | CATSRDLTSDEQFF | TGTGCCACCAGCAGAGACCTCACTAGCGATGAGCAGTTCTTC
. | 15 | TRBJ2-7 | TRBV4-1 | . | CASSQDPRARDEQYF | TGCGCCAGCAGCCAAGACCCCAGGGCCCGGGACGAGCAGTACTTC
. | 14 | TRBJ2-2 | TRBV7-3 | TRBD2 | CASSPGTSGRELFF | TGTGCCAGCAGCCCCGGGACTAGCGGGAGGGAGCTGTTTTTT
. | 15 | TRBJ2-7 | TRBV20-1 | TRBD2 | CSARGLAGDFAEQYF | TGCAGTGCTAGGGGGCTAGCGGGAGATTTTGCCGAGCAGTACTTC
many | 12 | TRBJ2-3 | TRBV11-2 | . | CASRAGGDTQYF | TGTGCCAGCAGAGCCGGCGGGGATACGCAGTATTTT
many | 14 | TRBJ1-2 | TRBV2 | TRBD1 | CASSGHRGNYGYTF | TGTGCCAGCAGTGGTCACAGGGGGAACTATGGCTACACCTTC
many | 13 | TRBJ2-7 | TRBV28 | . | CASRDVGIGEQYF | TGTGCCAGCAGGGACGTGGGAATAGGCGAGCAGTACTTC
few | 16 | TRBJ2-6 | TRBV10-1 | . | CASSDSSVSGANVLTF | TGCGCCAGCAGTGACAGTTCGGTATCTGGGGCCAACGTCCTGACTTTC
few | 17 | TRBJ2-7 | TRBV28 | . | CASSLFMLAPKHPEQYF | TGTGCCAGCAGTTTATTTATGCTGGCCCCAAAGCACCCAGAGCAGTACTTC
few | 16 | TRBJ1-1 | TRBV6-6 | . | CASSYSQDSQNTEAFF | TGTGCCAGCAGTTACTCGCAGGACAGCCAGAACACTGAAGCTTTCTTT